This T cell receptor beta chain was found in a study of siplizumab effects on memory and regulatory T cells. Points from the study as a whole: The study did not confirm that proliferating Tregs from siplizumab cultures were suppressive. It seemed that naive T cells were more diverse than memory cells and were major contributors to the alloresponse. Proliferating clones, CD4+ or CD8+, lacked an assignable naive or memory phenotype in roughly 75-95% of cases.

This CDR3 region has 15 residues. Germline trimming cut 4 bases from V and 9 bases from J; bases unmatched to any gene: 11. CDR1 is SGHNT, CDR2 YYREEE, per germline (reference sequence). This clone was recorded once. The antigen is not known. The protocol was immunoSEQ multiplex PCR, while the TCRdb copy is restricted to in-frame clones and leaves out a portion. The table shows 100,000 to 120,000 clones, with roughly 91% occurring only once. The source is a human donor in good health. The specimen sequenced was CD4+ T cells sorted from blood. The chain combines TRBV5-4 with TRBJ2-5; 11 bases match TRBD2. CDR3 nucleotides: TGTGCCAGCAGCCCCGGACTAGCGGGCGCCGAGGCCCAGTACTTC. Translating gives CASSPGLAGAEAQYF.